This is a list of T cell receptor beta chains from one sample in a study of OX40 agonist ivuxolimab in advanced cancers. Produced via immunoSEQ multiplex PCR; TCRdb's table is partial and in-frame only. The table records some 100,000 clones, 90% of them present only once. This specimen was CD4+ or CD8+ T cells sorted from blood, taken in a trial of the OX40 agonist ivuxolimab. The receptors stem from an adult with an advanced solid tumor such as melanoma, head and neck, liver or kidney cancer. CDR3s include the opening cysteine and the closing phenylalanine or tryptophan. D genes are given only for firm matches. For some rows the clone size is stated as once, few or many, or as a class when expanded; others skip it.

v_gene	d_gene	abundance	j_gene	CDR3aa	CDR3nt
TRBV5-1	TRBD1	.	TRBJ2-5	CASSFKTGGGETQYF	TGCGCCAGCAGCTTCAAGACAGGGGGCGGAGAGACCCAGTACTTC
TRBV11-2	TRBD1	.	TRBJ2-2	CASRAGTGRGGGELFF	TGTGCCAGCAGGGCCGGGACAGGGAGAGGCGGCGGGGAGCTGTTTTTT
TRBV28	TRBD1	.	TRBJ2-5	CASNSLATGNSETQYF	TGTGCCAGCAATTCCCTCGCGACAGGGAACTCTGAGACCCAGTACTTC
TRBV6-5	.	once	TRBJ2-6	CASSYSFLSGANVLTF	TGTGCCAGCAGTTACTCGTTCCTCTCTGGGGCCAACGTCCTGACTTTC
TRBV6-5	TRBD2	.	TRBJ2-7	CASSSLTPGGSYEQYF	TGTGCCAGCAGTTCCCTCACACCGGGAGGGTCCTACGAGCAGTACTTC
TRBV18	TRBD1	few	TRBJ1-5	CASSPRTGDNQPQHF	TGTGCCAGCTCACCACGGACAGGGGATAATCAGCCCCAGCATTTT
TRBV6-5	.	.	TRBJ2-7	CASSYTYSPSSYEQYF	TGTGCCAGCAGTTACACGTACTCCCCTAGCTCCTACGAGCAGTACTTC
TRBV30	TRBD2	.	TRBJ2-2	CAWRGGRAPTGELFF	TGTGCCTGGAGAGGAGGGAGGGCCCCCACCGGGGAGCTGTTTTTT
TRBV5-1	.	.	TRBJ1-3	CASLPGHLSGNTIYF	TGCGCCAGCCTACCGGGACACCTCTCTGGAAACACCATATATTTT
TRBV19	TRBD2	once	TRBJ2-7	CASSSKAGVGYEQYF	TGTGCCAGTAGTAGTAAAGCGGGAGTTGGGTACGAGCAGTACTTC
TRBV5-1	TRBD1	.	TRBJ2-7	CASSKTGSSYEQYF	TGCGCCAGCAGCAAGACAGGGAGCTCCTACGAGCAGTACTTC
TRBV19	.	.	TRBJ2-2	CASSLDTSTQLFF	TGTGCCAGTAGTTTGGACACCTCCACGCAGCTGTTTTTT
TRBV19	TRBD1	.	TRBJ1-5	CASSFGTGASNQPQHF	TGTGCCAGTAGCTTCGGGACAGGGGCCAGCAATCAGCCCCAGCATTTT
TRBV2	TRBD1	.	TRBJ2-3	CASRVQGALSADTQYF	TGTGCCAGCAGGGTACAGGGGGCTTTATCGGCAGATACGCAGTATTTT
TRBV19	TRBD2	.	TRBJ2-5	CASSSRRLAGETQYF	TGTGCCAGTAGTTCCCGTCGACTAGCGGGAGAGACCCAGTACTTC
TRBV7-2	.	.	TRBJ2-5	CASSFGGVETQYF	TGTGCCAGCAGCTTCGGAGGGGTCGAGACCCAGTACTTC
TRBV5-3	.	.	TRBJ2-7	CASGVGGNSYEQYF	TGTGCCAGCGGCGTCGGGGGCAACTCCTACGAGCAGTATTTC
TRBV7-3	TRBD2	once	TRBJ2-3	CASSIAGGSTDTQYF	TGTGCCAGCAGCATAGCGGGAGGTTCCACAGATACGCAGTATTTT
TRBV5-1	TRBD1	.	TRBJ1-6	CASSPGQGGNSPLHF	TGCGCCAGCAGCCCGGGACAGGGAGGTAATTCACCCCTCCACTTT
TRBV21-1	.	.	TRBJ2-1	CASSSNRDKRNEQFF	TGTGCCAGCAGCTCTAACCGGGACAAACGCAATGAGCAGTTCTTC
TRBV10-3	.	.	TRBJ1-2	CAIAGNYGYTF	TGTGCCATCGCTGGAAACTATGGCTACACCTTC
TRBV19	.	.	TRBJ2-7	CASSSGLYSYEQYF	TGTGCCAGTAGTAGCGGGCTCTATTCCTACGAGCAGTACTTC
TRBV5-6	TRBD2	.	TRBJ2-1	CASSLVGSGFGNEQFF	TGTGCCAGCAGCTTGGTAGGTAGCGGGTTCGGGAATGAGCAGTTCTTC
TRBV28	TRBD1	.	TRBJ1-2	CASSFLPGTGPTLTTF	TGTGCCAGCAGTTTTCTCCCGGGGACAGGCCCGACTCTGACCACCTTC
TRBV4-2	TRBD2	.	TRBJ2-3	CASMSSGRAPSTQYF	TGTGCCAGCATGTCTAGCGGGAGGGCCCCTAGTACGCAGTATTTT
TRBV27	.	.	TRBJ2-1	CASSPELVHEQFF	TGTGCCAGCAGTCCAGAACTAGTTCATGAGCAGTTCTTC
TRBV15	.	.	TRBJ2-1	CATSRDGGSYNEQFF	TGTGCCACCAGCAGAGATGGAGGGAGCTACAATGAGCAGTTCTTC
TRBV11-2	TRBD1	.	TRBJ1-6	CASSLVGQNSPLHF	TGTGCCAGCAGCTTAGTGGGACAGAATTCACCCCTCCACTTT
TRBV5-1	TRBD1	.	TRBJ2-1	CASSFGTARDIEQFF	TGCGCCAGCAGCTTCGGGACAGCCAGGGATATAGAGCAGTTCTTC
TRBV20-1	.	few	TRBJ2-7	CSAQRGGEQYF	TGCAGTGCCCAGAGGGGGGGCGAGCAGTACTTC